The 27 T cell receptor beta chains below were found in one sample sequenced in a study of blood T cells in healthy people across ages. A second PCR, run for about 7 to 11 cycles, used a sample-barcoded 5' primer plus a J-beta primer mix. TCRdb processed the 5' RACE reads anew with MiXCR; each CDR3 protein has one entry. The sample includes 1.5 million to 2 million distinct CDR3 sequences, 40% to 55% of them seen just once. Sequencing used blood. These receptor sequences come from a woman aged 40-49 years in good health.

This clonotype turned up a few times. The rearrangement uses TRBV15 and TRBJ1-2, with unresolved D. Trimming took off 0 bases at V and 8 bases at J, with 16 bases between the two ends. CDR1 is LNHNV and CDR2 is YYDKDF in the germline V gene (reference sequence). CDR3 length: 15 residues. This chain's CDR3 is CATSRDRNRGIGYTF. The DNA of the CDR3 is TGTGCCACCAGCAGAGATCGTAACCGGGGAATCGGCTACACCTTC. The full variable domain, completed using reference TRBV15 and TRBJ1-2, is DAMVIQNPRYQVTQFGKPVTLSCSQTLNHNVMYWYQQKSSQAPKLLFHYYDKDFNNEADTPDNFQSRRPNTSFCFLDIRSPGLGDTAMYLCATSRDRNRGIGYTFGSGTRLTVV.

This clonotype has a handful of counts. V gene TRBV6-5 combines with J gene TRBJ2-7, with D possibly being TRBD2 (5 bases). Germline V gene data show CDR1 as MNHEY and CDR2 as SVGAGI. This CDR3 spans 13 amino acids. Trimming removed 2 bases at V and 6 bases at J, with 11 bases between. CDR3 bases: TGTGCCAGCAGTTACACCGAGGGTCGCGAGCAGTACTTC. Its protein product is CASSYTEGREQYF.

The chain links TRBV29-1 to TRBJ2-7; no clear D gene. Germline values: CDR1 SQVTM, CDR2 ANQGSEA. The CDR3 has 12 residues. With 1 base removed from V and 5 bases from J, the gap between germline ends came to 9 bases. The CDR3 DNA reads TGCAGCGTTGAAGTTACGTTCCACGAGCAGTACTTC. It encodes CSVEVTFHEQYF.

The chain couples TRBV7-2 to TRBJ2-7, with TRBD2 identical over 10 bases. Germline CDR1 is SGHTA and CDR2 is FQGNSA. The trim removed 1 base at V and 5 bases at J, leaving 2 bases unmatched. This CDR3 spans 14 amino acids. Here the CDR3 reads CASSLELAGHEQYF. The CDR3 DNA reads as TGTGCCAGCAGCTTAGAACTAGCGGGGCACGAGCAGTACTTC.

The V and J genes are TRBV6-2 or TRBV6-3 and TRBJ2-1, with D tentatively TRBD2 (5 bases). Germline CDR1 and CDR2: MNHEY and SVGEGT. There are 16 residues in the CDR3. V was shortened by 0 bases and J by 6 bases, with 15 bases between the two germline ends. The CDR3 loop is CASSYSTGFRLNEQFF. CDR3 nucleotides: TGTGCCAGCAGTTACTCGACGGGGTTCCGGCTCAATGAGCAGTTCTTC.

The V gene is TRBV11-2, the J gene TRBJ2-7; either TRBD1 or TRBD2 may fit D (5 bases each). The DNA matches TRBJ2-5 better at its end, which makes the J call doubtful. The V gene's germline CDR1 is SGHAT and CDR2 FQNNGV. The CDR3 spans 17 residues. The CDR3 DNA follows: TGTGCCAGCAGCCTAGTTAGGGGTCAGGGACCGGGAGAGACCCAGTACTTC. Protein: CASSLVRGQGPGETQYF.

This clonotype was seen at least ten times. V is TRBV6-2 or TRBV6-3 and J is TRBJ2-3, with unresolved D. V lost 6 bases and J 2 bases, leaving 3 bases between the germline ends. The germline V gene has CDR1 MNHEY and CDR2 SVGEGT. CDR3 size: 11 residues. CDR3 DNA: TGTGCCAGCAGCCACACAGATACGCAGTATTTT. Encoded protein: CASSHTDTQYF.

The rearrangement links TRBV6-1 to TRBJ2-7, with D tentatively TRBD2 (5 bases). The CDR3 spans 20 residues. V was trimmed by 11 bases and J by 0 bases, leaving 35 bases between them. Per germline, CDR1 MNHNS and CDR2 SASEGT. The CDR3: CARCRGPNVRPRNFSYEQYF. CDR3 coding DNA: TGTGCCCGCTGCCGAGGGCCAAATGTGCGCCCCCGCAACTTCTCCTACGAGCAGTACTTC.

The table lists this clonotype with many counts. The genes are TRBV28 and TRBJ2-5; 12 positions agree with TRBD2. V trimming: 6 bases; J trimming: 4 bases; junction bases outside the gene matches: 12. This CDR3 comprises 17 residues. CDR1 is MDHEN, CDR2 SYDVKM, per germline. The CDR3 DNA reads TGTGCCAGCAGGCCACGTGATCCTAGCGGGGGGGGAGAGACCCAGTACTTC. Translated, it gives CASRPRDPSGGGETQYF.

This clonotype was counted a few times. The V call is TRBV7-2, the J call TRBJ1-6; the D is unclear. CDR1 and CDR2 from the germline V gene are SGHTA and FQGNSA. There are 15 residues in the CDR3. V was clipped by 4 bases and J by 7 bases, with 14 bases between them. In nucleotides, the CDR3 is TGTGCCAGCAGCTGGGGAGAGACCCGAAATTCACCCCTCCACTTT. Its protein is CASSWGETRNSPLHF. Combining the CDR3 with reference TRBV7-2 and TRBJ1-6 gives the whole variable domain GAGVSQSPSNKVTEKGKDVELRCDPISGHTALYWYRQSLGQGLEFLIYFQGNSAPDKSGLPSDRFSAERTGGSVSTLTIQRTQQEDSAVYLCASSWGETRNSPLHFGNGTRLTVT.

The chain uses TRBV28 and TRBJ2-7, with 10 bases aligning to TRBD2. This CDR3 contains 16 residues. V trimming: 5 bases; J trimming: 6 bases; junction bases outside the gene matches: 13. CDR1 and CDR2 from the germline V gene are MDHEN and SYDVKM. CDR3 coding DNA: TGTGCCAGCAGTCCCCAACCGACTAGCGGGTTCAGCGAGCAGTACTTC. Its protein product is CASSPQPTSGFSEQYF.

The V and J genes are TRBV6-2 or TRBV6-3 and TRBJ2-7, with a tentative D call TRBD1 (5 bases). CDR1 and CDR2 from the germline V gene are MNHEY and SVGEGT. CDR3 length equals 13 residues. Trimming took 6 bases from V and 2 from J, leaving 11 bases between them. The DNA of the CDR3 is TGTGCCAGCAGAGATACAGGCACCTACGAGCAGTACTTC. Protein: CASRDTGTYEQYF.

The chain carries TRBV2 and TRBJ2-5, with D perhaps assigned TRBD1 or TRBD2 (6 bases each). Germline CDR1 reads SNHLY; CDR2 reads FYNNEI. The CDR3 spans 14 residues. Trimming took off 7 bases at V and 11 bases at J, with 23 bases between the two ends. CDR3 residues: CASTGAGAYNEQYF. The CDR3 nucleotides are TGTGCCAGCACGGGGGCAGGGGCTTACAATGAGCAGTACTTC.

V gene TRBV28 combines with J gene TRBJ2-5; 8 bases match TRBD2. V shed 6 bases, J shed 5 bases, and the junction held 11 bases outside the gene matches. This CDR3 spans 15 amino acids. From germline, CDR1 is MDHEN and CDR2 SYDVKM. CDR3: CASSSAPGGIETQYF. DNA of the CDR3: TGTGCCAGCAGCTCCGCCCCGGGGGGGATCGAGACCCAGTACTTC.

The chain joins TRBV2 to TRBJ1-1, with a possible D match to TRBD1 (5 bases). CDR3 length equals 13 residues. Trimming took off 11 bases at V and 4 bases at J, with 17 bases between the two ends. Germline loops: CDR1 SNHLY, CDR2 FYNNEI. The CDR3 region is CAGLQGVVTEAFF. DNA of the CDR3: TGTGCCGGCCTGCAGGGCGTGGTCACTGAAGCTTTCTTT.

The chain employs TRBV29-1 and TRBJ2-2, with unresolved D. Per germline, CDR1 SQVTM and CDR2 ANQGSEA. The CDR3 extends over 15 amino acids. V lost 0 bases and J lost 6, with 14 bases in between. CDR3 in amino acids: CSVEDVGSGSGELFF. The CDR3 DNA reads TGCAGCGTTGAAGATGTAGGGTCAGGATCCGGGGAGCTGTTTTTT.

This chain connects TRBV5-5 to TRBJ1-2; D remains unclear. Trimming removed 1 base from V and 6 bases from J, with 7 bases in between. The CDR3 runs to 12 residues. The germline gives CDR1 SGHKS, CDR2 YYEKEE (reference sequence). The CDR3 DNA follows: TGTGCCAGCAGCTTGTGGGAGGATGGCTACACCTTC. Residues: CASSLWEDGYTF.

This clonotype was observed a handful of times. The V gene is TRBV7-2, the J gene TRBJ1-2; a possible D gene is TRBD1 (5 bases). This CDR3 comprises 15 residues. Germline CDR1 is SGHTA and CDR2 is FQGNSA. With 1 base removed from V and 4 bases from J, the gap between germline ends came to 13 bases. Here the CDR3 reads CASSLGGDPFYGYTF. As DNA, the CDR3 is TGTGCCAGCAGCTTAGGAGGGGATCCGTTCTATGGCTACACCTTC.

The chain links TRBV10-3 to TRBJ2-7, with D perhaps matching TRBD1 (6 bases). The V end lost 2 bases, the J end lost 3 bases, and 8 bases lay between the germline ends. CDR1 is ENHRY and CDR2 is SYGVKD in the germline V gene. The CDR3 has 13 residues. The CDR3 sequence: CAISENRDYEQYF. The CDR3 nucleotides read TGTGCCATCAGTGAGAACAGGGACTACGAGCAGTACTTC.

The rearrangement links TRBV4-2 to TRBJ1-4; D is unresolved. The CDR3 totals 13 residues. Germline assignment: CDR1 LGHNA and CDR2 YNFKEQ. Trimming removed 3 bases from V and 8 bases from J, with 10 bases in between. The CDR3 loop is CASSQRVKEKLFF. The CDR3 DNA is TGTGCCAGCAGCCAGAGGGTTAAAGAAAAACTGTTTTTT.

This clonotype was found once. The chain recombines TRBV6-4 with TRBJ2-2; possible D gene TRBD2, 6 bases. Germline V gene data show CDR1 as MRHNA and CDR2 as SNTAGT. CDR3 size: 15 residues. Trimming removed 4 bases at V and 1 base at J, with 10 bases between. In nucleotides, the CDR3 is TGTGCCAGCAGTGCGGACGGGGGGAACACCGGGGAGCTGTTTTTT. It yields the protein CASSADGGNTGELFF.

This clonotype was found a few times. One junction end does not reproduce the germline sequence, and a read error may be involved. In nucleotides, the CDR3 is TGTGCCAGCAGCCTCGGGACAGTTACAGATACGCAGTATTTT. Protein sequence: CASSLGTVTDTQYF. This rearrangement joins TRBV5-1 to TRBJ2-3; TRBD1 aligns across 7 bases. The CDR3 has 14 residues. Per germline, CDR1 SGHRS and CDR2 YFSETQ. The complete variable domain, with remaining parts taken from reference TRBV5-1 and TRBJ2-3, reads KAGVTQTPRYLIKTRGQQVTLSCSPISGHRSVSWYQQTPGQGLQFLFEYFSETQRNKGNFPGRFSGRQFSNSRSEMNVSTLELGDSALYLCASSLGTVTDTQYFGPGTRLTVL.

The V call is TRBV11-2, the J call TRBJ2-3; 10 positions agree with TRBD2. CDR1 is SGHAT and CDR2 is FQNNGV in the germline V gene. Trimming at V came to 0 bases and at J to 3 bases, leaving 9 bases not matched to a gene. This CDR3 comprises 18 residues. The CDR3 is CASSLDLRKRGGTDTQYF. The CDR3 DNA reads as TGTGCCAGCAGCTTAGATCTACGGAAGCGGGGGGGTACAGATACGCAGTATTTT.

This clonotype was detected a few times. This chain joins TRBV7-2 and TRBJ2-3; a possible D gene is TRBD2 (6 bases). Germline V gene data show CDR1 as SGHTA and CDR2 as FQGNSA. V lost 5 bases and J lost 1, with 16 bases in between. This CDR3 contains 16 residues. The CDR3, as DNA: TGTGCCAGCAGCAATCGACTAGGTAGAGGCACAGATACGCAGTATTTT. Its protein is CASSNRLGRGTDTQYF.

The gene calls are TRBV28 and TRBJ2-5; D might be TRBD1 (5 bases). This CDR3 has 14 residues. V lost 5 bases and J 1 base, leaving 11 bases between the germline ends. Germline CDR1 reads MDHEN; CDR2 reads SYDVKM. The CDR3 is CASSGHLIQETQYF. The CDR3 nucleotides read TGTGCCAGCAGTGGACATTTAATCCAAGAGACCCAGTACTTC.

This chain joins TRBV6-2 or TRBV6-3 and TRBJ2-6; D tentatively reads TRBD1 or TRBD2 (5 bases each). The CDR3 has 17 amino acids. The germline V gene encodes CDR1 MNHEY and CDR2 SVGEGT. Trimming stripped 7 bases from V and 0 bases from J, with 16 bases between. CDR3 amino acids: CASNRDVLSSGANVLTF. The CDR3 DNA reads as TGTGCCAGCAATAGGGACGTCTTGAGCTCTGGGGCCAACGTCCTGACTTTC.

V is TRBV20-1 and J is TRBJ2-1, with 10 nucleotides matching TRBD2. There are 13 residues in the CDR3. Germline V lookup: CDR1 DFQATT, CDR2 SNEGSKA (reference sequence). CDR3 region: CRTSGRGDNEQFF. CDR3 in DNA: TGCAGGACTAGCGGGCGAGGGGACAATGAGCAGTTCTTC.